What follows describes a single TCR beta chain. The data belong to a study of T cell changes during pregnancy in multiple sclerosis. CDR3 length equals 14 residues. Trimming took 2 bases from V and 6 from J, leaving 13 bases between them. Germline loops: CDR1 MNHEY, CDR2 SVGAGI. Assay used: immunoSEQ multiplex PCR; TCRdb lists only in-frame clones, some missing. This table has around 62,000 clones, 85% to 95% appearing once. The V gene is TRBV6-5, the J gene TRBJ1-2; D unresolved. Sequenced material: CD8+ T cells from peripheral blood mononuclear cells, taken in the second trimester of pregnancy. The origin of this receptor is a female donor with multiple sclerosis, enrolled in a pregnancy study. This CDR3 reads CASSYHGGNDGYTF. CDR3 nucleotides: TGTGCCAGCAGTTACCATGGAGGGAATGATGGCTACACCTTC.